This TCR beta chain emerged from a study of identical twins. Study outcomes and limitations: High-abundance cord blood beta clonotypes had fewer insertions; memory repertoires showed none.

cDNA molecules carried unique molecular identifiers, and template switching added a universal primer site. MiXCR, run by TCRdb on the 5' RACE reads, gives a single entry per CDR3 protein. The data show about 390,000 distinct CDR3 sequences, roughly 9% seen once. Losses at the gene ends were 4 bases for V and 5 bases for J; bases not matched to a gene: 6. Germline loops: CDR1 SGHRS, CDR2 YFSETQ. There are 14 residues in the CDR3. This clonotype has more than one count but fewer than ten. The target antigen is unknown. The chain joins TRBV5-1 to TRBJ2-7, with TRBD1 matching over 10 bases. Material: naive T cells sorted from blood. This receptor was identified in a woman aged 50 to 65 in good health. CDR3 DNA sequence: TGCGCCAGCAGCCTCCGGGACAGGGGCCACGAGCAGTACTTC. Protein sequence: CASSLRDRGHEQYF.